The entry below describes one T cell receptor (beta chain). Which antigen it targets is not known. There are no base qualities to consult, and no much larger clone falls within one base. Using the deep immunoSEQ assay, multiplex PCR amplified TCR CDR3 regions from genomic DNA. Extracted genomic DNA from each cell subset was distributed evenly across all wells of several immunoSEQ 96-well plates, and each plate was treated as a replicate. For sorted subsets, 200 to 250 ng of genomic DNA, equivalent to 30,000 or so T cell genomes, went into each replicate PCR. Purified libraries were quantified with a Qubit 3.0 fluorometer, sized on a Bioanalyzer 2100, and re-quantified with the KAPA Library Quantification kit. Every immunoSEQ 96-well plate was sequenced on a dedicated single-read 150-cycle Illumina NextSeq 550 flow cell. Per the source publication's procedure: Because only junctional sequences without quality scores were contained in the immunoSEQ output, filtering matching that applied to full-length reads could not be performed. To assign V/J genes and CDR3, sequences were annotated against IMGT germline references using PyIR, a Python wrapper for IgBLAST v1.9. Any read was removed if the V/J assignment was weak (E-value above 1e-6), the CDR3 was missing, or the read contained stop codons, out-of-frame junctions, or ambiguous translated residues. V3J clonotypes were defined by identical inferred V gene, J gene, and CDR3 amino acid sequence. Percentage overlap between repertoires was calculated by dividing the number of shared unique clonotypes by the size of the smaller repertoire. Repertoire richness was assessed with RTK rarefaction, the Chao1 estimator, and Recon v2.1 estimates of unobserved clonotypes. Generation probabilities for all TCRbeta clonotypes obtained by the gDNA method from several donors were computed using OLGA. Not all clones reach the TCRdb copy of this immuneACCESS table, which keeps in-frame sequences only. Checked studies attribute under half of the gap to unresolved V genes and leave the rest unexplained. V and J calls and clone size are those listed in that table; D and trimming were worked out from the DNA. The sample yields 2 million to 3 million clones; 90% to 95% were counted once. The top ten constitute around 0.4% of the sample.

The donors were healthy, HIV-negative adults who had no recently reported acute infections or vaccinations. All donors were Caucasian adults living in Nashville, Tennessee, USA. CD4+ T cells were enriched by magnetic negative selection; naive cells were then positively selected on CD45RA, and the negative fraction formed the memory subset. Blood was collected by leukapheresis, and PBMCs were isolated by Ficoll-Histopaque density gradient centrifugation and then cryopreserved in liquid nitrogen vapor phase. Analytical flow cytometry was used to check the purity and quantity of every magnetically sorted T cell population. Each sorted fraction had its genomic DNA isolated and then quantified by UV absorbance on a Nanodrop 2000c. This sample is part of a study of shared clonotypes between healthy human individuals (dated by TCRdb to the early 2020s). The study in broad terms: The cohort comprised a couple of women and a few men aged 18 to 49 years. Between about 0.85 and 10 billion PBMCs per donor were obtained by leukapheresis. Different laboratories and diverse techniques were used to prepare libraries and sequence TCR repertoires, to increase sequencing depth and limit assay-specific biases. To estimate repertoire size and how much clonotypes are shared between individuals, the study performed deep sequencing of blood TCR repertoires from roughly five healthy adults. For each donor, CD4 naive and CD4 memory were each given three plates, CD8 naive was given two plates, and CD8 memory was given one plate. What the authors observed across the whole study: Approximately 5% of naive CD4, around 3.5% of naive CD8, 2.3% of memory CD4, and 0.35% to 0.5% of memory CD8 clonotypes were shared across a few donors. Larger estimated clonotype richness was generally found for naive subsets than for memory subsets. Clonotypes shared by all four sorted-subset donors showed higher generation probabilities than non-shared clonotypes. Based on pairwise subsampling, the degree of clonotype sharing among donors was expected to be affected by sequencing depth. Only blood was sampled, and tissue TCR repertoires likely differ from those in blood. The genetic and exposure-history diversity represented was limited by the small number of donors. Even with the large sequencing depth, rarefaction of the sorted-subset datasets indicated that sequencing was incomplete.

The junction shows trimming of 6 bases on V and 4 bases on J, plus 2 bases between the germline ends. CDR3 length: 10 amino acids, cysteine to phenylalanine. The DNA shown is the 30-base CDR3, in frame from base 1. CDR1 and CDR2 are read off the germline V gene as KGHSH and LQKENI. The rearranged chain carries TRBV18 and TRBJ2-3, with the D gene call left open. Material for sequencing was naive CD4+ T cells from PBMCs. The sample's cell subset or site, from its label and the paper: CD45RA+ positively selected. This TCR came from a man aged 18 to 30 in good health. Some clones in this sample may be carry-over from other donors' samples. The DNA is as follows: TGTGCCAGCTCGGCAGATACGCAGTATTTT. This yields the protein CASSADTQYF.